Listed below are T cell receptor beta chains from one sample, sequenced in a study of control samples from healthy donors and cancer patients. Clones were read by immunoSEQ multiplex PCR, and TCRdb kept only the in-frame ones, dropping some. Of tens of thousands of clones in the sample, nearly 90% were seen once. Material for sequencing was blood. These receptors all stem from a man aged 50 to 59 in good health. The CDR3 runs from the conserved cysteine through the conserved F or W. The D gene is left open where the match is weak. Clone sizes are given selectively: once, few, many, or a class where the clone is expanded.

clone_size	d_call	j_call	v_call	cdr3_nt	cdr3_aa
-	TRBD2	TRBJ2-3	TRBV7-8	TGTGCCAGCAGCTTAAGCGGGGAGGACGATACGCAGTATTTT	CASSLSGEDDTQYF
-	-	TRBJ1-1	TRBV5-6	TGTGCCAGCAGCTTGGTGGCGGGGGGCGCGAACACTGAAGCTTTCTTT	CASSLVAGGANTEAFF
once	TRBD1	TRBJ2-7	TRBV7-8	TGTGCCAGCAGCAGGGACAGGGAAGGGGAGCAGTACTTC	CASSRDREGEQYF
once	TRBD2	TRBJ2-3	TRBV9	TGTGCCAGCAGCGCTAGCGGATCTAGCACAGATACGCAGTATTTT	CASSASGSSTDTQYF
once	-	TRBJ1-5	TRBV2	TGTGCCAGCAGCGCTGGGACGGGCAATCAGCCCCAGCATTTT	CASSAGTGNQPQHF
-	TRBD1	TRBJ2-4	TRBV28	TGTGCCAGCACACAGACAGGGTGGCGGGTTGCCAAAAACATTCAGTACTTC	CASTQTGWRVAKNIQYF
-	TRBD1	TRBJ1-6	TRBV20-1	TGCAGTGCTAGTAAGGGGGCAGGTTCACCCCTCCACTTT	CSASKGAGSPLHF
-	TRBD2	TRBJ2-3	TRBV7-8	TGTGCCAGCAGCTTAGGCGTAGCGGGCCTAACAGATACGCAGTATTTT	CASSLGVAGLTDTQYF
once	-	TRBJ1-2	TRBV9	TGTGCCAGCAGTCAAGAAGGCCCCTATGGCTACACCTTC	CASSQEGPYGYTF
once	-	TRBJ1-6	TRBV5-5	TGTGCCAGCAGCTTGGATAACAGTTTTTCACCCCTCCACTTT	CASSLDNSFSPLHF
-	-	TRBJ1-4	TRBV5-4	TGTGCCAGCAGCTTTGGCAGGGCGGGAACTAATGAAAAACTGTTTTTT	CASSFGRAGTNEKLFF
-	-	TRBJ1-2	TRBV6-5	TGTGCCAGCAGCCGGGGGTCAGGGGCGGCTGGCTACACCTTC	CASSRGSGAAGYTF
-	TRBD1	TRBJ2-5	TRBV5-5	TGTGCCAGCAGCGAGAAACAGGGGCTTCGGGAAGAGACCCAGTACTTC	CASSEKQGLREETQYF
-	TRBD2	TRBJ2-5	TRBV7-9	TGTGCCAGCAGCTTACTCGGGGGGGCAGGAGAGACCCAGTACTTC	CASSLLGGAGETQYF
few	TRBD1	TRBJ2-1	TRBV7-9	TGTGCCAGCAGCCCTAGTGCGGGACAGGGAAGCAATGAGCAGTTCTTC	CASSPSAGQGSNEQFF